Below, 15 T cell receptor beta chains from the same sample are listed, as sequenced in a study of T-cell memory formation after mild COVID-19. TCRdb reprocessed the 5' RACE reads via MiXCR and lists one record per CDR3 protein. The profile covers hundreds of thousands of distinct CDR3 sequences, with 15% to 20% appearing a single time and under 25% taken by the ten largest. The sample consisted of PBMCs or a T cell subset sorted from them (not recorded which). The origin of the receptors is a man between 18 and 35 years old who had mild COVID-19 (a few samples of this study predate the infection). Cell type and time point are not known.

J is TRBJ2-7 and V is TRBV18, with D hard to call. Germline V gene data show CDR1 as KGHSH and CDR2 as LQKENI. This CDR3 is built from 14 residues. V gave up 0 bases and J gave up 2 bases, with 8 bases separating them. The chain's CDR3 is CASSPPKHTYEQYF. CDR3 nucleotide sequence: TGTGCCAGCTCACCACCCAAACATACCTACGAGCAGTACTTC.

This clonotype was observed a handful of times. The chain has TRBV10-1 and TRBJ2-3; the D gene is possibly TRBD2 (5 bases). The ends were cut back, 3 bases at V and 5 bases at J, with 12 bases in the middle. This CDR3 contains 14 residues. The germline gives CDR1 WNHNN, CDR2 SYGVQD (reference sequence). CDR3 in amino acids: CASSEFPGLDTQYF. CDR3 bases: TGCGCCAGCAGTGAATTCCCAGGACTAGATACGCAGTATTTT.

In this sample, this clonotype turned up a few times. The chain employs TRBV7-6 and TRBJ1-5; D uncertain. CDR1 and CDR2 (germline): SGHVS, FNYEAQ. With 0 bases removed from V and 5 bases from J, the gap between germline ends came to 5 bases. The CDR3 sequence is 13 residues long. The CDR3, as DNA: TGTGCCAGCAGCTTAGCGGATTATCAGCCCCAGCATTTT. This translates into CASSLADYQPQHF.

This chain connects TRBV10-3 to TRBJ1-1, with D tentatively TRBD1 (5 bases). The CDR3 sequence is 13 residues long. Trimming shortened V by 3 bases and J by 6 bases, and 11 bases separated the two germline ends. Germline loops: CDR1 ENHRY, CDR2 SYGVKD. The CDR3 DNA sequence: TGTGCCATCAGTGACAGGGAGGGTCCTGAAGCTTTCTTT. The encoded protein is CAISDREGPEAFF.

The CDR3 DNA reads TGTGCCAGCACCAACCAGGGTCAGCCCCAGCATTTT. Translation gives CASTNQGQPQHF. The chain couples TRBV28 to TRBJ1-5; D is perhaps TRBD1 (5 bases). Per the germline V gene, CDR1 is MDHEN and CDR2 is SYDVKM. V was clipped by 7 bases and J by 6 bases, with 10 bases between them. The CDR3 is 12 amino acids.

This clonotype was detected many times. V is TRBV5-1 and J is TRBJ2-1, with 8 bases lining up with TRBD2. Unmatched junction bases numbered 11, after V lost 4 bases and J lost 5 bases. Germline CDR1 and CDR2: SGHRS and YFSETQ. This CDR3 region has 16 residues. CDR3 sequence: CASSVNRGGSNNEQFF. Written as DNA, the CDR3 is TGCGCCAGCAGCGTTAACCGGGGGGGAAGCAACAATGAGCAGTTCTTC.

The chain uses TRBV2 and TRBJ1-1, with 7 bases fitting TRBD1. The CDR3 length is 14 residues. CDR1 SNHLY and CDR2 FYNNEI come from the germline V gene. J was trimmed by 7 bases and V by 6 bases; bases with no gene match: 11. For the CDR3, the DNA is TGTGCCAGCAGCCGCTACCCAGGGGGGGTTGAAGCTTTCTTT. This sequence encodes CASSRYPGGVEAFF.

This clonotype was seen only a few times. V is TRBV2 and J is TRBJ2-7; no reliable D call. Deletions cut 7 bases from V and 2 bases from J, with 6 bases between. The CDR3 is 11 amino acids. The germline gives CDR1 SNHLY, CDR2 FYNNEI. Written as DNA, the CDR3 is TGTGCCAGCACTATGCCCTACGAGCAGTACTTC. Translation: CASTMPYEQYF. Drawing the rest from reference TRBV2 and TRBJ2-7, the complete variable domain is EPEVTQTPSHQVTQMGQEVILRCVPISNHLYFYWYRQILGQKVEFLVSFYNNEISEKSEIFDDQFSVERPDGSNFTLKIRSTKLEDSAMYFCASTMPYEQYFGPGTRLTVT.

The chain joins TRBV6-2 or TRBV6-3 to TRBJ2-3; tentatively, D is TRBD1 or TRBD2 (6 bases each). V was shortened by 6 bases and J by 6 bases, with 13 bases between the two germline ends. The CDR3 length is 13 residues. From germline, CDR1 is MNHEY and CDR2 SVGEGT. The CDR3 spells CASRDGGVDTQYF. The DNA of the CDR3 is TGTGCCAGCAGAGACGGGGGCGTCGATACGCAGTATTTT.

This sequence joins TRBV6-6 and TRBJ2-3, with unresolved D. The CDR3 extends over 14 amino acids. Trimming removed 6 bases at V and 3 bases at J, with 13 bases between. Germline V CDR1 and CDR2: MNHNY, SVGAGI (reference sequence). The CDR3 sequence: CASSHTPGTDTQYF. The CDR3 nucleotides are TGTGCCAGCAGCCACACTCCGGGTACAGATACGCAGTATTTT.

This clonotype appeared a few times. V usage is TRBV4-3 and J usage is TRBJ2-3; no firm D call. The CDR3 extends over 13 amino acids. The germline V gene has CDR1 LGHNA and CDR2 YSLEER. Trimming stripped 3 bases from V and 5 bases from J, with 9 bases between. The CDR3 nucleotides are TGCGCCAGCAGCCAGAACCTGCGAGATACGCAGTATTTT. This sequence encodes CASSQNLRDTQYF.

The chain joins TRBV7-2 to TRBJ1-2; TRBD1 might be the D (6 bases). The CDR3 length is 15 residues. Germline assignment: CDR1 SGHTA and CDR2 FQGNSA. V lost 8 bases to trimming and J lost 4 bases, with 20 bases between them. The DNA of the CDR3 is TGTGCCAGCCGACCTATCGGGGGGCAAGGCTATGGCTACACCTTC. This gives the protein CASRPIGGQGYGYTF.

This clonotype occurred a few times. V is TRBV7-2 and J is TRBJ2-2, with 7 bases aligning to TRBD1. The CDR3 extends over 15 amino acids. V lost 5 bases and J lost 4; bases outside the gene matches: 7. Germline V gene data show CDR1 as SGHTA and CDR2 as FQGNSA. CDR3 DNA: TGTGCCAGCAGCGCGCGGACAGGAGGCACCGGGGAGCTGTTTTTT. This sequence encodes CASSARTGGTGELFF.

This clonotype was seen only a few times. The chain combines TRBV4-1 with TRBJ1-6; D possibly corresponds to TRBD1 (6 bases). This CDR3 has 15 amino acids. V lost 6 bases, J lost 7 bases, and 16 bases lay in between. Germline CDR1 MGHRA, CDR2 YSYEKL. The CDR3 here is CASRYNDRLNSPLHF. CDR3 nucleotide sequence: TGCGCCAGCAGATATAATGACAGGTTGAATTCACCCCTCCACTTT.

This chain uses TRBV11-2 with TRBJ2-1, with 10 positions matching TRBD2. There are 16 residues in the CDR3. The ends lost 1 base at V and 10 bases at J; junction bases unmatched: 10. CDR1 SGHAT and CDR2 FQNNGV come from the germline V gene. Here the CDR3 DNA reads TGTGCCAGCAGCTTAGGGAGCGGGGGGGCCATAGGGGAGCAGTTCTTC. This translates into CASSLGSGGAIGEQFF. Complete variable domain (other parts from reference TRBV11-2 and TRBJ2-1): EAGVAQSPRYKIIEKRQSVAFWCNPISGHATLYWYQQILGQGPKLLIQFQNNGVVDDSQLPKDRFSAERLKGVDSTLKIQPAKLEDSAVYLCASSLGSGGAIGEQFFGPGTRLTVL.